This T cell receptor (beta chain) was recorded in a study of quantifying T cell responses using KT2 cells. Whole-study context: TCR alpha and beta constant-region primers primed reverse transcription of RNA.

Findings and caveats of the study: At about one KT2 cell per 100,000 PBMC, KT2 sequences were still detected. Input KT2 cell number predicted KT2 alpha and beta sequence counts linearly over several orders of magnitude.

A note on this clonotype: Its matching antigen is unknown.

Unfractionated PBMC were spiked with known numbers of KT2 clone cells. Each cDNA got a UMI-containing oligo ligated at its 3' end. The first PCR ran approximately 4 cycles with an equimolar RC1.1 and RC1.2 beta primer mix. From the second PCR onward, TCR alpha and beta chains were processed separately. Each CDR3 protein gets one entry after TCRdb re-called the UMI-ligation and nested PCR reads with MiXCR. This table holds fewer than 50,000 distinct CDR3 sequences, approximately 10% found once. There are 15 residues in the CDR3. Germline CDR1 is SGHRS and CDR2 is YFSETQ. With V trimmed by 5 bases and J by 2 bases, 8 bases remained unmatched.

V gene TRBV5-1 combines with J gene TRBJ2-3; TRBD1 matches 7 bases. The receptor was isolated from a human donor. Sequenced sample: PBMCs spiked with cells of the T cell clone KT2. DNA for the CDR3: TGCGCCAGCAGTCTGGGACAGAGATACACAGATACGCAGTATTTT. Protein product: CASSLGQRYTDTQYF.